One sample yielded the 11 T cell receptor beta chains listed below, sequenced in a study of Ad26.COV2.S vaccination and SARS-CoV-2 variants. As for treatment: 19 received Ad26.COV2.S at low or high dose, single or two shots; several received placebo; per-sample allocation not given. Specimens were obtained on day 63 following the first vaccine or placebo injection. The method was immunoSEQ multiplex PCR; TCRdb's version includes in-frame clones alone and lacks a portion of them. The repertoire consists of 350,000 to 450,000 clones, with about 92% occurring once and the leading ten covering 1.5% to 2%. The sample in question was peripheral blood, obtained in a trial of Ad26.COV2.S vaccine versus placebo. The receptors come from a person aged 18-60 years who received the Ad26.COV2.S COVID-19 vaccine or a placebo.

The rearrangement links TRBV18 to TRBJ2-1; maybe TRBD2 (5 bases). V was clipped by 3 bases and J by 8 bases, with 17 bases between them. The CDR3 is 15 amino acids. Per germline, CDR1 KGHSH and CDR2 LQKENI. This chain's CDR3 is CASSPAGPVNDEQFF. CDR3 DNA: TGTGCCAGCTCACCCGCGGGCCCTGTAAACGATGAGCAGTTCTTC.

The rearrangement uses TRBV28 and TRBJ1-1; 8 bases are shared with TRBD1. The V gene's germline CDR1 is MDHEN and CDR2 SYDVKM. V lost 5 bases, J lost 4 bases, and 9 bases stayed unmatched. The CDR3 is 15 amino acids. This CDR3 reads CASSARQGWGTEAFF. In DNA, the CDR3 is TGTGCCAGCAGTGCTCGACAGGGGTGGGGCACTGAAGCTTTCTTT.

The gene calls are TRBV30 and TRBJ1-3; no firm D call. Germline assignment: CDR1 GTSNPN and CDR2 SVGIG (reference sequence). This CDR3 has 15 amino acids. Trimming pared 4 bases from V and 0 bases from J, leaving 13 bases between. CDR3 bases: TGTGCCTGGACCGGGAGCCCGATCTCTGGAAACACCATATATTTT. It specifies CAWTGSPISGNTIYF.

This chain links TRBV3-1 (or the pseudogene TRBV3-2) with TRBJ1-5, with D maybe TRBD1 (5 bases). This CDR3 is 13 amino acids long. The V and J ends lost 4 bases and 9 bases respectively, with 13 bases between them. The germline CDR1 and CDR2 sequences are LGHDT and YNNKEL (reference sequence). CDR3 protein: CASSLERGWPQHF. For the CDR3, the DNA is TGTGCCAGCAGCCTCGAAAGGGGCTGGCCCCAGCATTTT.

This chain connects TRBV7-2 to TRBJ2-1; 16 positions agree with TRBD2. CDR1 and CDR2 from the germline V gene are SGHTA and FQGNSA. V dropped 5 bases and J dropped 6; count of bases not matched to a gene: 7. This CDR3 is built from 17 residues. CDR3 sequence reads: CASSPGLAGGPGNEQFF. As DNA, the CDR3 is TGTGCCAGCAGCCCGGGACTAGCGGGGGGGCCCGGCAATGAGCAGTTCTTC. Full variable domain (rest looked up from reference TRBV7-2 and TRBJ2-1): GAGVSQSPSNKVTEKGKDVELRCDPISGHTALYWYRQSLGQGLEFLIYFQGNSAPDKSGLPSDRFSAERTGGSVSTLTIQRTQQEDSAVYLCASSPGLAGGPGNEQFFGPGTRLTVL.

In this sample, this clone turned up once. The chain combines TRBV3-1 (or the pseudogene TRBV3-2) with TRBJ1-3, with D maybe TRBD1 (5 bases). V lost 4 bases and J 0 bases, leaving 13 bases between the germline ends. Germline V gives CDR1 LGHDT, CDR2 YNNKEL (reference sequence). The CDR3 sequence is 16 residues long. CDR3 protein: CASSLEGRYSGNTIYF. CDR3 in DNA: TGTGCCAGCAGCCTAGAGGGACGGTACTCTGGAAACACCATATATTTT.

This chain links TRBV10-3 with TRBJ1-2; D remains ambiguous. The CDR3 length is 15 residues. CDR1 and CDR2 (germline): ENHRY, SYGVKD. Trimming left V 8 bases short and J 0 bases short, with 16 bases between. CDR3 bases: TGTGCCATCCGGAGGTCCCCTACAGCTAACTATGGCTACACCTTC. This translates into CAIRRSPTANYGYTF.

V gene TRBV18 combines with J gene TRBJ2-3, with 7 bases fitting TRBD2. V dropped 3 bases and J dropped 4; count of bases not matched to a gene: 10. The CDR3 runs 16 residues. The germline gives CDR1 KGHSH, CDR2 LQKENI. The CDR3: CASSPSPGLRPDTQYF. CDR3 nucleotide sequence: TGTGCCAGCTCACCGTCCCCGGGACTAAGGCCAGATACGCAGTATTTT.

The chain is built from TRBV5-1 and TRBJ2-7, with TRBD2 identical over 7 bases. This CDR3 spans 15 amino acids. CDR1 and CDR2 (germline): SGHRS, YFSETQ. J lost 7 bases, V lost 4 bases, and 14 bases had no gene match. In nucleotides, the CDR3 is TGCGCCAGCAGCCCGTTAGCGGCGGGGGAGTTTGAGCAGTACTTC. Protein: CASSPLAAGEFEQYF.

The CDR3 here is CASSYLVQGDVWTLNSPLHF. Here the CDR3 DNA reads TGTGCCAGCAGTTACTTAGTACAGGGCGATGTGTGGACGTTGAATTCACCCCTCCACTTT. This chain uses TRBV6-2 or TRBV6-3 with TRBJ1-6, with D possibly matching TRBD1 (6 bases). The germline CDR1 and CDR2 sequences are MNHEY and SVGEGT. This CDR3 is built from 20 residues. V lost 1 base and J lost 7, with 26 bases in between.

The gene calls are TRBV30 and TRBJ2-5; D is perhaps TRBD2 (5 bases). The CDR3 covers 15 residues. V dropped 0 bases and J dropped 5 bases, with 16 bases sitting between them. Germline V gene sequence: CDR1 GTSNPN, CDR2 SVGIG (reference sequence). CDR3 residues: CAWSVHGVGTETQYF. CDR3 DNA sequence: TGTGCCTGGAGTGTACACGGGGTCGGTACCGAGACCCAGTACTTC.